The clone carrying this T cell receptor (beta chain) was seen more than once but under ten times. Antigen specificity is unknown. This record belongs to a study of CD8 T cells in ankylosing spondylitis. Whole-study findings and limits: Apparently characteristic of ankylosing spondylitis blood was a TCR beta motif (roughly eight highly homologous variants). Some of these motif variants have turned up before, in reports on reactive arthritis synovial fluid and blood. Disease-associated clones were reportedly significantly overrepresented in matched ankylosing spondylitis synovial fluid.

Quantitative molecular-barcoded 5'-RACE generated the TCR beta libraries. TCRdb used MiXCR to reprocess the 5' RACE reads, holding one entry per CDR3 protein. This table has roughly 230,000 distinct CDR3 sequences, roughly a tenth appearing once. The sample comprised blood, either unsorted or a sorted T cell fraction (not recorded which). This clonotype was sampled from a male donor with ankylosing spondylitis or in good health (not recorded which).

This chain's CDR3 is CASSLDALQGDRYGYTF. The CDR3 DNA follows: TGCGCCAGCAGCCTGGACGCCCTACAGGGGGACCGCTATGGCTACACCTTC. The chain employs TRBV5-1 and TRBJ1-2, with TRBD1 identical over 8 bases. Trimming cost V 4 bases and J 4 bases; bases outside gene matches: 15. CDR3 length: 17 residues. Germline V CDR1 and CDR2: SGHRS, YFSETQ.